This TCR beta chain emerged from a study of blood T cell repertoires in COVID-19. Overall study: Samples representing acute and convalescent COVID-19 were sourced from the United States, Italy and Spain.

Original handling: Amplification with reference gene primers provided the estimates of nucleated cell counts. Produced via immunoSEQ multiplex PCR; TCRdb's table is partial and in-frame only. V and J calls and clone size are those listed in that table; D and trimming were worked out from the DNA. The data show about 91,000 clones, with 88% seen just once and 4.5% to 5.5% held by the top ten. Material for sequencing was peripheral blood. This TCR was sampled from a woman over 75 with active COVID-19.

DNA for the CDR3: TGTGCCAGCAGCCCCTCCCGAAAGCCGGGAACTGAAGCTTTCTTT. It translates to CASSPSRKPGTEAFF. The chain has TRBV7-2 and TRBJ1-1; D is unclear. V lost 5 bases to trimming and J lost 5 bases, with 18 bases between them. This CDR3 has 15 amino acids. Germline CDR1 SGHTA, CDR2 FQGNSA.